What follows are 3 T cell receptor beta chains derived from one specimen sequenced in a study of CD8 T cells in Susac syndrome (dated by TCRdb to between 2019 and 2020). The method behind the library was the immunoSEQ multiplex PCR assay. RNA was extracted with the RNeasy kit and roughly 0.5 to 1 ug was reverse transcribed using random hexamers. TCRdb cleaned the public reads at Q25 with fastp, built clones with MiXCR and kept in-frame beta chains. Each CDR3 protein appears once, grouped with its most common genes and DNA. Present in this sample are 150,000 to 200,000 distinct CDR3 sequences, 95% to 97% of which were seen just once. The top ten clonotypes cover approximately 0.12% of the sample. Source material: CD4+ T cells from PBMCs. The origin of the receptors is a human donor with Susac syndrome.

The chain employs TRBV20-1 and TRBJ2-1; D gene ambiguous. The CDR3 sequence is 12 residues long. Trimming pared 1 base from V and 10 bases from J, leaving 11 bases between. Per the germline V gene, CDR1 is DFQATT and CDR2 is SNEGSKA (reference sequence). The CDR3 spells CSARGATREQFF. CDR3 DNA sequence: TGCAGTGCTAGAGGTGCGACACGAGAGCAGTTCTTC.

The chain recombines TRBV29-1 with TRBJ2-1; a weak D match, TRBD1 (6 bases). Per the germline V gene, CDR1 is SQVTM and CDR2 is ANQGSEA. V lost 6 bases and J 12 bases, leaving 15 bases between the germline ends. The length of the CDR3 is 11 residues. The CDR3 DNA is TGCAGCGTAGCACAGGGTCGTGTGCAGTTCTTC. This codes for CSVAQGRVQFF.

The chain employs TRBV29-1 and TRBJ1-1; D gene uncertain. The V gene's germline CDR1 is SQVTM and CDR2 ANQGSEA. V was pared by 4 bases and J by 5 bases, with 20 bases between. The CDR3 spans 15 residues. The CDR3 reads CSVVRRVGPETEAFF. CDR3 sequence (DNA): TGCAGCGTTGTGAGAAGGGTAGGACCCGAAACTGAAGCTTTCTTT.